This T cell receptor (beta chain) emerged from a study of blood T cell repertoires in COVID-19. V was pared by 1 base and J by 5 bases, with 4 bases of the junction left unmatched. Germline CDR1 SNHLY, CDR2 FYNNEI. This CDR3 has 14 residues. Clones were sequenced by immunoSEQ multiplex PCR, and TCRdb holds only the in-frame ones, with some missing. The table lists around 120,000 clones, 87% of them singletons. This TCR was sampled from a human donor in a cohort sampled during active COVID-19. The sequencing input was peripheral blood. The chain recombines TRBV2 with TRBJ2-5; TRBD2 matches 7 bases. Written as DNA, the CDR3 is TGTGCCAGCAGTGAAGGCAGGGAGGGGGAGACCCAGTACTTC. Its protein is CASSEGREGETQYF.